Following are 10 T cell receptor beta chains from one sample sequenced in a study of T-cell memory formation after mild COVID-19. Via MiXCR, TCRdb re-called the 5' RACE reads, giving one row per CDR3 protein. The sample yields about 110,000 distinct CDR3 sequences, about a fifth seen once. The material sequenced was PBMCs or a T cell subset sorted from them (not recorded which). The receptor set was obtained from a man between 18 and 35 years old who had mild COVID-19 (a few samples of this study predate the infection). Cell type and time point are not known.

This clonotype has a handful of counts. The chain uses TRBV7-9 and TRBJ2-7, with D maybe TRBD1 (6 bases). Germline CDR1 is SEHNR and CDR2 is FQNEAQ (reference sequence). The CDR3 loop spans 16 amino acids. The V end was cut by 4 bases, the J end by 2 bases, with 18 bases between. CDR3 DNA sequence: TGTGCCAGCAGCTCGACAGGAGACTACTCGGCCTACGAGCAGTACTTC. Encoded protein: CASSSTGDYSAYEQYF.

The chain couples TRBV4-1 to TRBJ1-2, with a possible D match to TRBD1 (6 bases). The V end lost 4 bases, the J end lost 2 bases, and 11 bases lay between the germline ends. Germline V lookup: CDR1 MGHRA, CDR2 YSYEKL. This CDR3 comprises 14 residues. The CDR3 DNA reads as TGCGCCAGCAGCCCCCGGACAGTAAACTATGGCTACACCTTC. This gives the protein CASSPRTVNYGYTF.

This clonotype was detected a few times. The chain recombines TRBV29-1 with TRBJ1-1; D is uncertain. CDR1 is SQVTM and CDR2 is ANQGSEA in the germline V gene. V lost 3 bases to trimming and J lost 7 bases, with 12 bases between them. The CDR3 contains 12 residues. The CDR3 nucleotides are TGCAGCGTTGAGGTAGGAGATCTTGAAGCTTTCTTT. Translated: CSVEVGDLEAFF. The full variable domain, with the rest looked up from reference TRBV29-1 and TRBJ1-1, is SAVISQKPSRDICQRGTSLTIQCQVDSQVTMMFWYRQQPGQSLTLIATANQGSEATYESGFVIDKFPISRPNLTFSTLTVSNMSPEDSSIYLCSVEVGDLEAFFGQGTRLTVV.

The gene calls are TRBV28 and TRBJ1-1, with D maybe TRBD1 (5 bases). The germline V gene has CDR1 MDHEN and CDR2 SYDVKM. The V end was cut by 6 bases, the J end by 5 bases, with 19 bases between. The CDR3 contains 15 residues. The CDR3 DNA reads as TGTGCCAGCAGCGTAGCAAGGGGTTTGGCAACTGAAGCTTTCTTT. As protein: CASSVARGLATEAFF.

This clonotype turned up a few times. The V call is TRBV27, the J call TRBJ1-2, with TRBD1 identical over 10 bases. The CDR3 consists of 15 residues. The germline V gene has CDR1 MNHEY and CDR2 SMNVEV (reference sequence). V lost 3 bases and J lost 5; bases outside the gene matches: 6. CDR3 sequence (DNA): TGTGCCAGCAGTTTTAGACAGGGGGCTGGGTATGGCTACACCTTC. Protein product: CASSFRQGAGYGYTF.

Only a few counts were recorded for this clonotype. The CDR3, as DNA: TGTGCCAGCTCACATACAGGAAAATACGAGCAGTACGTC. This translates into CASSHTGKYEQYV. This rearrangement joins TRBV18 to TRBJ2-7; D perhaps matches TRBD1 (5 bases). The germline V gene encodes CDR1 KGHSH and CDR2 LQKENI. This CDR3 region has 13 residues. V was trimmed by 4 bases and J by 4 bases, leaving 11 bases between them.

This clonotype was seen only once. This chain connects TRBV7-2 to TRBJ1-4; 7 nucleotides align to TRBD1. The CDR3 sequence is 17 residues long. CDR1 SGHTA and CDR2 FQGNSA come from the germline V gene. The V segment lost 3 bases and the J segment 6 bases; nucleotides outside the gene matches: 13. The CDR3 DNA reads TGTGCCAGCAGCTTGCCTGTAACAGGGGAGGATGATGAAAAACTGTTTTTT. Its protein is CASSLPVTGEDDEKLFF.

The rearrangement uses TRBV19 and TRBJ2-7; 8 bases line up with TRBD1. CDR1 is LNHDA and CDR2 is SQIVND in the germline V gene (reference sequence). V shed 3 bases and J 6 bases; nucleotides not matched to a gene: 10. The CDR3 has 15 amino acids. The DNA of the CDR3 is TGTGCCAGTAGTATCGACAGGGGAAGAGTTTCCGAGCAGTACTTC. It specifies CASSIDRGRVSEQYF. The full variable domain, rest sourced from reference TRBV19 and TRBJ2-7, is DGGITQSPKYLFRKEGQNVTLSCEQNLNHDAMYWYRQDPGQGLRLIYYSQIVNDFQKGDIAEGYSVSREKKESFPLTVTSAQKNPTAFYLCASSIDRGRVSEQYFGPGTRLTVT.

This clonotype was detected only a few times. This chain links TRBV4-1 with TRBJ1-3; D is uncertain. This CDR3 has 15 residues. Deletions cut 1 base from V and 0 bases from J, with 7 bases between. Germline CDR1 MGHRA, CDR2 YSYEKL. This chain's CDR3 is CASSQVRSSGNTIYF. DNA for the CDR3: TGCGCCAGCAGCCAAGTCCGGTCCTCTGGAAACACCATATATTTT.

The rearrangement links TRBV4-1 to TRBJ2-7, with unresolved D. CDR1 is MGHRA and CDR2 is YSYEKL in the germline V gene. V gave up 0 bases and J gave up 3 bases, with 12 bases separating them. The CDR3 has 15 residues. Written as DNA, the CDR3 is TGCGCCAGCAGCCAAGAGGGGAAGGAGAACTACGAGCAGTACTTC. Protein: CASSQEGKENYEQYF.